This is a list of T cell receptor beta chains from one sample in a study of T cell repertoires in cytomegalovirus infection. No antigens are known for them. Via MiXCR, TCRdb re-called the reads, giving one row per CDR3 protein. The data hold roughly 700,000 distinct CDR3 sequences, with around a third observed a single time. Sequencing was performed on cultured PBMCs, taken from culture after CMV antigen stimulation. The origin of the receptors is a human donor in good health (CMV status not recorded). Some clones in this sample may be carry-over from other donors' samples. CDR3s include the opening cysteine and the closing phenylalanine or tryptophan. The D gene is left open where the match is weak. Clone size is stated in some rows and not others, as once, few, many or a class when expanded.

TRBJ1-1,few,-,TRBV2,TGTGCCAGCAGTTCCTCCTGGGGGACGTACACTGAAGCTTTCTTT,CASSSSWGTYTEAFF
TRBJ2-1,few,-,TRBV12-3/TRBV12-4,TGTGCCAGCAGCCCGGGAGTACTCTCCTACAATGAGCAGTTCTTC,CASSPGVLSYNEQFF
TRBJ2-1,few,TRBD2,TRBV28,TGTGCCAGCAGTTCCCCTCCGGGGGGCGGGGGGGCCGATGAGCAGTTCTTC,CASSSPPGGGGADEQFF
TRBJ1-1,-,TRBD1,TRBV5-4,TGTGCCAGCAGCTCAAGAAACCGGGACAGAGAGGCTTTCTTT,CASSSRNRDREAFF
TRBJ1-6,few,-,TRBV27,TGTGCCAGCAGCGAGGGCCCCTCGGGTTCACCCCTCCACTTT,CASSEGPSGSPLHF
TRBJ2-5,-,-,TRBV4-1,TGCGCCAGCAGCCAAGACTGGTTCCAAGGAGAGACCCAGTACTTC,CASSQDWFQGETQYF
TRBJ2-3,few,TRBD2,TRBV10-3,TGTGCCATCAAGGGGACTAGCGTTCCCACAGATACGCAGTATTTT,CAIKGTSVPTDTQYF
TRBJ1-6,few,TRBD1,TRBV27,TGTGCCAGCAGTTCAACCCCGGGACAGGGGTATAATTCACCCCTCCACTTT,CASSSTPGQGYNSPLHF
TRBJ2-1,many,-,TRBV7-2,TGTGCCAGCAGCTTACTCTCTCTCTCCTACAATGAGCAGTTCTTC,CASSLLSLSYNEQFF
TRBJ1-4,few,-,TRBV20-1,TGCAGTGCTATCACGGGGCACGCCTATGAAAAACTGTTTTTT,CSAITGHAYEKLFF
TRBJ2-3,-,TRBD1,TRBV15,TGTGCCACCAGCACTAGGACAGGGCTAGATACGCAGTATTTT,CATSTRTGLDTQYF
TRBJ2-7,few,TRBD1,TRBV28,TGTGCCAGCAGTGAAAGGGACAGGGGGAAGAGGCCCTACGAGCAGTACTTC,CASSERDRGKRPYEQYF
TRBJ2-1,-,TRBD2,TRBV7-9,TGTGCCAGCACCGGGACTAGCGGGAGGGCCTACAATGAGCAGTTCTTC,CASTGTSGRAYNEQFF
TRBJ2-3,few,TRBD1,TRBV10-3,TGTGCCATCAGGACAGGGGAGCGGACAGATACGCAGTATTTT,CAIRTGERTDTQYF
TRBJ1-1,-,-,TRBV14,TGTGCCAGCAGCCAAACCCTTGAGGGGGAAGCTTTCTTT,CASSQTLEGEAFF
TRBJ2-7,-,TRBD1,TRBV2,TGTGCCAGCAGTGCCGGACAGGGGGTAGGGGAGCAGTACTTC,CASSAGQGVGEQYF
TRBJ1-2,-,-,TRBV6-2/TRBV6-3,TGTGCCAGCAGTTCAGGGGACGAATACTATGGCTACACCTTC,CASSSGDEYYGYTF
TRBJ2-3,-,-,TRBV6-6,TGTGCCAGCAGCCCCTCCGGGGGAGTGGTGGATACGCAGTATTTT,CASSPSGGVVDTQYF
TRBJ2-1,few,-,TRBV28,TGTGCCAGCAGTTTATGGCGCGATAGATCCAATGAGCAGTTCTTC,CASSLWRDRSNEQFF
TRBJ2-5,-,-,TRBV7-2,TGTGCCAGCAGCCTAGAGCGTATCGAGACCCAGTACTTC,CASSLERIETQYF
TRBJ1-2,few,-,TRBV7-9,TGTGCCAGCAGCTTATCCACGGATGGCTACACCTTC,CASSLSTDGYTF
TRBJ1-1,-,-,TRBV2,TGTGCCAGTGGAGCCCGGGACACGCGGGGAGCTTTCTTT,CASGARDTRGAFF
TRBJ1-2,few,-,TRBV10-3,TGTGCCTCAAGGAAGGGGGAGTCGGGGATTTCTAACTATGGCTACACCTTC,CASRKGESGISNYGYTF
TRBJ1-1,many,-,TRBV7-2,TGTGCCAGCAGCTCCCGGACAGAGAACACTGAAGCTTTCTTT,CASSSRTENTEAFF
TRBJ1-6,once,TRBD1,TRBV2,TGTGCCAGCAGGGGGACAGGGGGATGGGATTCACCCCTCCACTTT,CASRGTGGWDSPLHF
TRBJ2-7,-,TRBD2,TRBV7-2,TGTGCCAGCAGCACCGGACTAGCGGGAGCTTGGGAGCAGTACTTC,CASSTGLAGAWEQYF
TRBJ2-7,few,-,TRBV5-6,TGTGCCAGCAGCTCGGGACCCCAGAACCACGAGCAGTACTTC,CASSSGPQNHEQYF
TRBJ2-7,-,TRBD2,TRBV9,TGTGCCAGCAGCGGTACCACCGGGACTAGGGCCTACGAGCAGTACTTC,CASSGTTGTRAYEQYF
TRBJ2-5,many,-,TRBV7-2,TGTGCCAGCAGCCCCGGAAAGCGACAAGAGACCCAGTACTTC,CASSPGKRQETQYF
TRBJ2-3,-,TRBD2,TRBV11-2,TGTGCCAGCAGACTAACTAGCGGGGGGTACCCAGATACGCAGTATTTT,CASRLTSGGYPDTQYF
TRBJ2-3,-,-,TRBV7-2,TGTGCCAGCAGCCAATCCAGGGCCACAGATACGCAGTATTTT,CASSQSRATDTQYF
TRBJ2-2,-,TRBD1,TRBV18,TGTGCCAGCTCACCCAGGGGGACCGGCGGGGAGCTGTTTTTT,CASSPRGTGGELFF
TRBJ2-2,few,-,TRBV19,TGTGCCAGTATTGACCGGGTGAACACCGGGGAGCTGTTTTTT,CASIDRVNTGELFF
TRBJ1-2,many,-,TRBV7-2,TGTGCCAGCAGCAAGGGGTCGGGGACTGAGGGCTACACCTTC,CASSKGSGTEGYTF
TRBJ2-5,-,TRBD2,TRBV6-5,TGTGCCAGCAGTTACTCGAGCGGGGGGCAAGAGACCCAGTACTTC,CASSYSSGGQETQYF
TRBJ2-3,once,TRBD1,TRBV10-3,TGTGCCACTGGCGCCACAGGGGTCGTCACAGATACGCAGTATTTT,CATGATGVVTDTQYF
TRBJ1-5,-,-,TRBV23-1,TGCGGCCTCCGGGGAGGCAATCAGCCCCAGCATTTT,CGLRGGNQPQHF
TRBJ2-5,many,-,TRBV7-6,TGTGCCAGCAGCCCCCCGGCGGGAGAGACCCAGTACTTC,CASSPPAGETQYF
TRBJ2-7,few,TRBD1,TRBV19,TGTGCCAGTAGTGAGTCGACGGTATTTTGGGGTATCTCTCCCACCTCACAGGGGTCCTACGAGCAGTACTTC,CASSESTVFWGISPTSQGSYEQYF
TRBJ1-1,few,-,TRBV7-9,TGTGCCAGCAGATCTGAGACAGAAACTCTTGAAGCTTTCTTT,CASRSETETLEAFF